This TCR beta chain was profiled in a study of CD8+CD57+ T cells in acquired aplastic anemia. Investigators profiled TCR beta VDJ and CDR3 from genomic DNA template. TCRdb itself ran the reads through MiXCR, one entry per CDR3 protein. The data hold around 200,000 distinct CDR3 sequences, with less than 65% observed a single time. Notes on this clonotype: Its specificity is not known.

Study conclusions and caveats: Overlapping CD8+ CDR3 repertoires of patients and controls contained approximately 28 shared sequences.

An expansion of CD8+CD57+ cells by flow cytometry had been shown in patients chosen for sequencing. The CDR3 consists of 17 residues. Losses at the gene ends were 3 bases for V and 6 bases for J; bases not matched to a gene: 12. Germline-derived CDR1 and CDR2 are SEHNR and FQNEAQ (reference sequence). What was sequenced was sorted CD4+, CD8+, or CD8+CD57+ T cells (not recorded which) from PBMCs. The chain joins TRBV7-9 to TRBJ2-7, with 12 bases fitting TRBD2. The sequence came from a human donor with aplastic anemia. CDR3 bases: TGTGCCAGCAGCTTCGGGCTAGCGGGGGGGCCGCCGTCCGAGCAGTACTTC. Translating gives CASSFGLAGGPPSEQYF.